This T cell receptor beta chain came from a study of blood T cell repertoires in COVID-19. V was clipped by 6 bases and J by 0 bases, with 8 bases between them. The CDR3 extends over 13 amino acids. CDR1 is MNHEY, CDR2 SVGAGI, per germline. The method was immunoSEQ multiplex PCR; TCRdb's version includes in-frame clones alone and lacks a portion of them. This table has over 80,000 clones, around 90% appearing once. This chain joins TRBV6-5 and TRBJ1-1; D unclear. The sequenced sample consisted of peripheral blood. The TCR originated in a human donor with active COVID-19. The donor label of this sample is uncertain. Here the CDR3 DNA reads TGTGCCAGCAGCCGAGAAATGAACACTGAAGCTTTCTTT. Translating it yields CASSREMNTEAFF.